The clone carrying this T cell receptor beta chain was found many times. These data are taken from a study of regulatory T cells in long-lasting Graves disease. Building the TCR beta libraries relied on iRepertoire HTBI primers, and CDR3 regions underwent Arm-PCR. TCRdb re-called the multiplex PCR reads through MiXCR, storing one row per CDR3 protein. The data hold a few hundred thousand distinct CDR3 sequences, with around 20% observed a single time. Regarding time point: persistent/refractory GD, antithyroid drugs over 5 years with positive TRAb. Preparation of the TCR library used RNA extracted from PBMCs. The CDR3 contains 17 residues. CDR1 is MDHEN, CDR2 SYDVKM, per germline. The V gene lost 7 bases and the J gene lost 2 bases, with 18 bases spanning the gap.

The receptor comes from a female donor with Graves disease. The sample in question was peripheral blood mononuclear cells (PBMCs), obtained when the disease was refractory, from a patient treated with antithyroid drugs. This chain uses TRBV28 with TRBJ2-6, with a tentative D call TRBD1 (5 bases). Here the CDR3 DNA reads TGTGCCAGCATTTCCAGGCAGGGTCGAGCTGGGGCCAACGTCCTGACTTTC. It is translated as CASISRQGRAGANVLTF.